This passage covers 30 T cell receptor beta chains from one sample sequenced in a study of T cells after yellow fever vaccination. TCRdb re-derived calls from the 5' RACE reads in MiXCR, one entry per CDR3 protein. This sample yields roughly 190,000 distinct CDR3 sequences, of which more than 9.5% are seen a single time; 30% to 45% belongs to the top ten. Material: CD8+ T cells sorted from PBMCs, obtained 15 days after the yellow fever booster vaccination. The source is a man aged 18 to 30 who received the YFV17D yellow fever vaccine.

The chain combines TRBV20-1 with TRBJ2-7; no definite D call. The length of the CDR3 is 14 residues. CDR1 is DFQATT and CDR2 is SNEGSKA in the germline V gene (reference sequence). Trimming cost V 0 bases and J 2 bases, with 11 bases left between them. Written as DNA, the CDR3 is TGCAGTGCTAGAGATCTCCAGACAACCTACGAGCAGTACTTC. It translates to CSARDLQTTYEQYF.

In this sample, this clonotype turned up a few times. V gene TRBV12-3 or TRBV12-4 combines with J gene TRBJ2-1; TRBD1 is a possible D gene (5 bases). The CDR3 consists of 15 residues. The ends were cut back, 6 bases at V and 2 bases at J, with 14 bases in the middle. Written as DNA, the CDR3 is TGTGCCAGCAGCGCAGGGTTCCCTACCTACAATGAGCAGTTCTTC. The encoded protein is CASSAGFPTYNEQFF.

The CDR3 protein is CASSIPEDNSGANVLTF. CDR3 DNA sequence: TGTGCCAGTAGTATACCGGAGGATAACTCTGGGGCCAACGTCCTGACTTTC. The chain uses TRBV19 and TRBJ2-6, with D possibly being TRBD2 (5 bases). The V end lost 2 bases, the J end lost 0 bases, and 11 bases lay between the germline ends. CDR3 length: 17 residues. CDR1 is LNHDA, CDR2 SQIVND, per germline (reference sequence). The full variable domain, rest sourced from reference TRBV19 and TRBJ2-6, is DGGITQSPKYLFRKEGQNVTLSCEQNLNHDAMYWYRQDPGQGLRLIYYSQIVNDFQKGDIAEGYSVSREKKESFPLTVTSAQKNPTAFYLCASSIPEDNSGANVLTFGAGSRLTVL.

The CDR3 DNA is TGTGCCAGCAGCTCGGGACGGCCGAACTACGAGCAGTACGTC. Protein sequence: CASSSGRPNYEQYV. The rearrangement joins TRBV7-9 to TRBJ2-7; TRBD1 or TRBD2 may be the D gene (5 bases each). The CDR3 extends over 14 amino acids. Germline lookup yields CDR1 SEHNR and CDR2 FQNEAQ (reference sequence). Trimming pared 4 bases from V and 3 bases from J, leaving 13 bases between.

A few counts support this clonotype. The rearrangement joins TRBV7-2 to TRBJ1-3, with D possibly being TRBD1 (5 bases). Trimming took off 6 bases at V and 1 base at J, with 13 bases between the two ends. This CDR3 is 15 amino acids long. The germline V gene has CDR1 SGHTA and CDR2 FQGNSA. In nucleotides, the CDR3 is TGTGCCAGCAGTCCAGGGCCGGGGTCTGGAAACACCATATATTTT. Amino acids: CASSPGPGSGNTIYF.

This rearrangement joins TRBV18 to TRBJ2-3; possible D gene TRBD2, 6 bases. The germline V gene has CDR1 KGHSH and CDR2 LQKENI. This CDR3 has 15 amino acids. Deletions cut 3 bases from V and 4 bases from J, with 14 bases between. The CDR3 is CASSPPRLVPDTQYF. CDR3 in DNA: TGTGCCAGCTCACCTCCACGACTAGTCCCAGATACGCAGTATTTT.

This clonotype appeared a few times. CDR3 in amino acids: CASSAGQGIQPQHF. The CDR3 DNA reads as TGTGCCAGCAGTGCGGGACAGGGGATTCAGCCCCAGCATTTT. The chain links TRBV6-4 to TRBJ1-5, with 10 bases fitting TRBD1. Trimming removed 4 bases from V and 6 bases from J; junction bases left unmatched: 3. The CDR3 sequence is 14 residues long. Germline V gives CDR1 MRHNA, CDR2 SNTAGT.

The chain is built from TRBV4-3 and TRBJ2-2; D is tentatively TRBD1 or TRBD2 (5 bases each). The V and J ends lost 3 bases and 1 base respectively, with 12 bases between them. The germline V gene encodes CDR1 LGHNA and CDR2 YSLEER. The CDR3 has 16 amino acids. The CDR3 nucleotides read TGCGCCAGCAGCCAGGACGGGACGTTGAACACCGGGGAGCTGTTTTTT. Translating gives CASSQDGTLNTGELFF.

V and J are TRBV19 and TRBJ2-7; D call uncertain. V was cut by 3 bases and J by 7 bases, with 19 bases left in between. The CDR3 length is 15 residues. CDR1 and CDR2 from the germline V gene are LNHDA and SQIVND (reference sequence). The CDR3 spells CASSISGIPSGEQYF. In DNA, the CDR3 is TGTGCCAGTAGTATCTCGGGCATTCCCAGTGGGGAGCAGTACTTC.

This clonotype was detected only a few times. The gene calls are TRBV6-1 and TRBJ2-7, with 8 bases matching TRBD1. Germline V CDR1 and CDR2: MNHNS, SASEGT. The CDR3 length is 14 residues. V shed 4 bases, J shed 6 bases, and the junction held 8 bases outside the gene matches. CDR3 DNA sequence: TGTGCCAGCAGTGGGGGAACAGGGGGTTCCGAGCAGTACGTC. This translates into CASSGGTGGSEQYV.

This clonotype was seen a handful of times. The chain recombines TRBV29-1 with TRBJ2-5; a weak D match, TRBD2 (5 bases). V lost 3 bases, J lost 3 bases, and 8 bases lay in between. The length of the CDR3 is 12 residues. Germline CDR1 and CDR2: SQVTM and ANQGSEA. The DNA for the CDR3 is TGCAGCGTTGATGAACTAGAAGAGACCCAGTACTTC. This encodes CSVDELEETQYF.

This clonotype has just a few counts. This chain links TRBV14 with TRBJ2-3, with D possibly TRBD2 on 5 matching bases. With 1 base removed from V and 2 bases from J, the gap between germline ends came to 13 bases. Germline lookup yields CDR1 SGHDN and CDR2 FVKESK. This CDR3 comprises 16 residues. This CDR3 is CASSQVAGFLTDTQYF. CDR3 nucleotides: TGTGCCAGCAGCCAAGTCGCGGGTTTCCTCACAGATACGCAGTATTTT.

This clonotype has more than one count but fewer than ten. The CDR3 loop reads CASSLYTGGHTEAFF. CDR3 in DNA: TGTGCCAGCAGTTTATACACAGGGGGTCACACTGAAGCTTTCTTT. The V call is TRBV28, the J call TRBJ1-1, with 8 bases matching TRBD1. Germline CDR1 reads MDHEN; CDR2 reads SYDVKM. Trimming took 1 base from V and 3 from J; bases not matched to a gene: 4. This CDR3 has 15 residues.

This clonotype was observed at least ten times. The rearrangement joins TRBV5-1 to TRBJ2-1; 15 bases line up with TRBD2. The CDR3 has 17 residues. The V gene end was trimmed by 4 bases and the J gene end by 5 bases; junction bases not matched to a gene: 7. Germline V CDR1 and CDR2: SGHRS, YFSETQ. CDR3 amino acids: CASSRGLAGGADNEQFF. CDR3 DNA sequence: TGCGCCAGCAGCAGGGGACTAGCGGGGGGAGCCGACAATGAGCAGTTCTTC.

This clonotype was detected a few times. The J gene is TRBJ1-4, the V gene TRBV11-2, with 8 bases aligning to TRBD1. Germline assignment: CDR1 SGHAT and CDR2 FQNNGV. The length of the CDR3 is 15 residues. Trimming took 5 bases from V and 6 from J; bases not matched to a gene: 8. CDR3 protein: CASSIGQGWDEKLFF. The CDR3 DNA follows: TGTGCCAGCAGCATAGGACAGGGATGGGATGAAAAACTGTTTTTT.

The rearrangement links TRBV6-5 to TRBJ2-4; D might be TRBD1 (6 bases). The V end lost 10 bases, the J end lost 7 bases, and 11 bases lay between the germline ends. The CDR3 sequence is 11 residues long. Germline CDR1 MNHEY, CDR2 SVGAGI. The CDR3: CATRGSNIQYF. CDR3 nucleotide sequence: TGTGCCACCAGGGGTAGCAACATTCAGTACTTC.

The V call is TRBV4-1, the J call TRBJ1-2; D is possibly TRBD1 (6 bases). The CDR3 consists of 13 residues. Germline-derived CDR1 and CDR2 are MGHRA and YSYEKL. The V gene lost 0 bases and the J gene lost 10 bases, with 12 bases spanning the gap. The CDR3 is CASSQDPGHFYTF. DNA for the CDR3: TGCGCCAGCAGCCAAGACCCGGGACACTTCTACACCTTC.

This clonotype appeared a few times. This rearrangement joins TRBV12-3 or TRBV12-4 to TRBJ1-2; D remains ambiguous. This CDR3 is built from 12 residues. With 5 bases removed from V and 8 bases from J, the gap between germline ends came to 12 bases. The CDR3 reads CASSNPIGGYTF. The DNA for the CDR3 is TGTGCCAGCAGTAACCCAATCGGGGGCTACACCTTC.

This clonotype was recorded many times. The rearrangement uses TRBV15 and TRBJ2-2; 11 bases are a match to TRBD1. Trimming removed 5 bases from V and 6 bases from J; junction bases left unmatched: 5. Germline CDR1 LNHNV, CDR2 YYDKDF (reference sequence). CDR3 length: 15 amino acids. The CDR3: CATSPRTGGSGELFF. CDR3 nucleotides: TGTGCCACCAGCCCTCGGACAGGGGGCTCCGGGGAGCTGTTTTTT.

This chain uses TRBV2 with TRBJ2-6, with D perhaps assigned TRBD1 or TRBD2 (5 bases each). The V end lost 6 bases, the J end lost 1 base, and 22 bases lay between the germline ends. The CDR3 length is 19 residues. Germline V gene data show CDR1 as SNHLY and CDR2 as FYNNEI. The DNA for the CDR3 is TGTGCCAGCAGCGACGTCACCGCCCTCTGGGGGTCTGGGGCCAACGTCCTGACTTTC. It translates to CASSDVTALWGSGANVLTF. The entire variable domain, with the rest obtained from reference TRBV2 and TRBJ2-6, is as follows: EPEVTQTPSHQVTQMGQEVILRCVPISNHLYFYWYRQILGQKVEFLVSFYNNEISEKSEIFDDQFSVERPDGSNFTLKIRSTKLEDSAMYFCASSDVTALWGSGANVLTFGAGSRLTVL.

The chain combines TRBV4-3 with TRBJ2-7; the D gene could be TRBD1 or TRBD2 (5 bases each). The germline V gene encodes CDR1 LGHNA and CDR2 YSLEER. There are 14 residues in the CDR3. The V and J ends lost 6 bases and 1 base respectively, with 13 bases between them. The CDR3 is CASSQNWGSYEQYF. CDR3 DNA: TGCGCCAGCAGTCAAAACTGGGGGTCCTACGAGCAGTACTTC.

This clonotype was counted between two and nine times. This chain connects TRBV28 to TRBJ2-2, with TRBD1 identical over 12 bases. V was clipped by 4 bases and J by 3 bases; unmatched bases: 12. CDR3 length: 19 residues. Germline lookup yields CDR1 MDHEN and CDR2 SYDVKM. The chain's CDR3 is CASSSWDRGQLADTGELFF. In DNA form, the CDR3 reads TGTGCCAGCAGTTCCTGGGACAGGGGGCAATTAGCGGACACCGGGGAGCTGTTTTTT.

A word on this clonotype: At one end, the junction sequence differs from germline, possibly due to a read error. J is TRBJ2-3 and V is TRBV14; D is uncertain. The germline gives CDR1 SGHDN, CDR2 FVKESK. The CDR3 covers 13 residues. The CDR3 bases are TGTGCCAGCAGCCAAGTGACATGGGATACGCAGTCTTTT. Encoded protein: CASSQVTWDTQSF.

This clonotype was counted ten times or more. The V gene is TRBV4-1, the J gene TRBJ1-5; TRBD1 might be the D (5 bases). CDR3 size: 15 residues. The V end was cut by 4 bases, the J end by 2 bases, with 12 bases between. Germline CDR1 MGHRA, CDR2 YSYEKL. The CDR3 nucleotides are TGCGCCAGCAGCCTATCAGGGATCGGCAATCAGCCCCAGCATTTT. Its translation is CASSLSGIGNQPQHF.

In its sample, this clonotype was seen many times. This rearrangement joins TRBV4-1 to TRBJ2-5; TRBD2 matches at 7 bases. This CDR3 has 15 residues. Germline trimming cut 6 bases from V and 2 bases from J; bases unmatched to any gene: 9. Germline assignment: CDR1 MGHRA and CDR2 YSYEKL. The CDR3 DNA reads as TGCGCCAGCAGTGATGGGACTAACTTACAAGAGACCCAGTACTTC. Amino acid sequence: CASSDGTNLQETQYF.

This clonotype came up a few times. The gene calls are TRBV12-3 or TRBV12-4 and TRBJ1-5; a weak D match, TRBD1 (6 bases). The CDR3 has 14 amino acids. V gave up 6 bases and J gave up 5 bases, with 14 bases separating them. The CDR3 sequence is CASSLQGGDQPQHF. CDR3 DNA sequence: TGTGCCAGCAGCCTACAGGGTGGGGATCAGCCCCAGCATTTT.

This chain connects TRBV4-1 to TRBJ2-3, with 13 bases aligning to TRBD2. V lost 4 bases, J lost 5 bases, and 0 bases stayed unmatched. CDR3 length: 14 residues. Germline V lookup: CDR1 MGHRA, CDR2 YSYEKL. The CDR3 loop is CASSRTSGGDTQYF. The CDR3 DNA reads as TGCGCCAGCAGCCGGACTAGCGGGGGAGATACGCAGTATTTT.

This clonotype appeared a few times. The chain recombines TRBV13 with TRBJ2-7; 7 nucleotides line up with TRBD1. The CDR3 loop spans 15 amino acids. V gave up 5 bases and J gave up 7 bases; unmatched junction bases: 14. Germline V gene sequence: CDR1 PRHDT, CDR2 FYEKMQ (reference sequence). The CDR3: CASSQTGDSPMEQYF. The CDR3 DNA follows: TGTGCCAGCAGCCAAACCGGGGACAGCCCTATGGAGCAGTACTTC.

J is TRBJ2-5 and V is TRBV6-5; D tentatively reads TRBD1 or TRBD2 (7 bases each). The germline V gene has CDR1 MNHEY and CDR2 SVGAGI. The CDR3 covers 15 residues. The V end lost 2 bases, the J end lost 3 bases, and 13 bases lay between the germline ends. As DNA, the CDR3 is TGTGCCAGCAGTTACCTCAGGGGGGGCGAAGAGACCCAGTACTTC. Translating gives CASSYLRGGEETQYF.

This chain uses TRBV27 with TRBJ2-1; 7 bases are shared with TRBD2. V shed 5 bases, J shed 7 bases, and the junction held 8 bases outside the gene matches. Per germline, CDR1 MNHEY and CDR2 SMNVEV (reference sequence). This CDR3 has 14 amino acids. In nucleotides, the CDR3 is TGTGCCAGCAGTCCTGTTGGGGGGGTTAATGAGCAGTTCTTC. Its protein product is CASSPVGGVNEQFF.